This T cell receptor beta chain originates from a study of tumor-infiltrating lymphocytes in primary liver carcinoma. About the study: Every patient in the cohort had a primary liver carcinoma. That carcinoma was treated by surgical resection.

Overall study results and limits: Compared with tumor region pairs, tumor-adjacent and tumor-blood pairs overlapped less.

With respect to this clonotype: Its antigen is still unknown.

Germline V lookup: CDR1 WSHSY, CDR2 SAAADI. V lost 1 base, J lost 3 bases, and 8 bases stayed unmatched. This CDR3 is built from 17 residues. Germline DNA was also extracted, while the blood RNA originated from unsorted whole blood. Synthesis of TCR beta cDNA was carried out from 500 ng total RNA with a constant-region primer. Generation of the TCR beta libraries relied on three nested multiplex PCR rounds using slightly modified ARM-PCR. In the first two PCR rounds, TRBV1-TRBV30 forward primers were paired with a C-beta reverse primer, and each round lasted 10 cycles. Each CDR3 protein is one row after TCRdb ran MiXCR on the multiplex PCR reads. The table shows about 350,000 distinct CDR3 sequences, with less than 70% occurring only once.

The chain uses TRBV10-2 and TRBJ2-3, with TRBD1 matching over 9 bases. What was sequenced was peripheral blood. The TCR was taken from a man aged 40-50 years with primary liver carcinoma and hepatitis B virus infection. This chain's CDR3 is CASSEFIRGQGTDTQYF. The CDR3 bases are TGCGCCAGCAGTGAGTTTATAAGGGGACAGGGAACAGATACGCAGTATTTT.